A single sample gave rise to the 25 T cell receptor beta chains below, sequenced in a study of Tregs in tolerant kidney transplant recipients. The table came from immunoSEQ multiplex PCR; TCRdb's copy has only in-frame clones and leaves some out. Here the sample table reports 25,000 to 35,000 clones. The nonmyeloablative bone marrow transplants came from related graft donors, with transient mixed chimerism. The material sequenced was CD4+ T cells from blood (PBMCs), taken 24 months after the transplant. The receptors were sampled from a human patient who received a combined kidney and bone marrow transplant. T cells may partly derive from the graft donor.

A note on this clone: The missing CDR3 end, 3 residues past where the read stops, is filled in from the germline J gene. V and J are TRBV18 and TRBJ1-1; 11 positions match TRBD1. There are 13 residues in the CDR3. The germline gives CDR1 KGHSH, CDR2 LQKENI. V trimming: 9 bases; J trimming: 4 bases; junction bases outside the gene matches: 4. CDR3 bases read: TGTGCCAGTGCCGGGACAGGGGGCACTGAA. Translating it yields CASAGTGGTE. The entire CDR3 is CASAGTGGTEAFF.

Comments on this clone: The CDR3 end lies 3 residues beyond the end of the read and is filled in from the germline J gene. V gene TRBV15 combines with J gene TRBJ2-7, with D unclear. This CDR3 region has 14 residues. The germline V gene encodes CDR1 LNHNV and CDR2 YYDKDF (reference sequence). The V and J ends lost 0 bases and 4 bases respectively, with 10 bases between them. The part of the CDR3 DNA that was read is TGTGCCACCAGCAGAGATTCCGTCCAGTACGAG. Translated: CATSRDSVQYE. From start to end, the CDR3 is CATSRDSVQYEQYF. Combining the CDR3 with reference TRBV15 and TRBJ2-7 gives the whole variable domain DAMVIQNPRYQVTQFGKPVTLSCSQTLNHNVMYWYQQKSSQAPKLLFHYYDKDFNNEADTPDNFQSRRPNTSFCFLDIRSPGLGDTAMYLCATSRDSVQYEQYFGPGTRLTVT.

Of note for this clone: The read finishes 3 residues shy of the CDR3 end, and the germline J gene is used to complete it. The rearrangement uses TRBV18 and TRBJ1-4; D is undetermined. V was shortened by 4 bases and J by 0 bases, with 9 bases between the two germline ends. The CDR3 has 15 residues. Germline V lookup: CDR1 KGHSH, CDR2 LQKENI. CDR3 region: CASSLNIATNEKLFF. The CDR3 bases that were read are TGTGCCAGCTCACTCAACATTGCAACTAATGAAAAA.

Comment on this clone: The CDR3 extends 3 residues past the end of the read, so its final part is completed from the germline J gene. The chain couples TRBV6-4 to TRBJ2-2; D is ambiguous. The V end lost 2 bases, the J end lost 3 bases, and 22 bases lay between the germline ends. Germline CDR1 is MRHNA and CDR2 is SNTAGT. The CDR3 covers 19 residues. This CDR3 reads CASSDPVTEREVDTGELFF. The CDR3 bases that were read are TGTGCCAGCAGTGACCCGGTCACTGAACGAGAAGTCGACACCGGGGAG.

CDR3 DNA (partial): TGCGCCAGCAGCTTCGGTGGTTCGGGCTCCTACGAG. Protein product: CASSFGGSGSYE. The full-length CDR3 reads as CASSFGGSGSYEQYF. The chain joins TRBV5-1 to TRBJ2-7; D remains ambiguous. The read ends 3 residues shy of where the CDR3 ends; the end is completed using the germline J gene. The CDR3 is 15 amino acids. Germline CDR1 SGHRS, CDR2 YFSETQ. Trimming cost V 2 bases and J 0 bases, with 12 bases left between them.

As regards this clone: The read gets to within 3 residues of the CDR3 end, and the germline J gene fills in the rest. This chain links TRBV20-1 with TRBJ2-4, with a weak D call TRBD2 (6 bases). The V gene lost 2 bases and the J gene lost 0 bases, with 8 bases spanning the gap. The germline CDR1 and CDR2 sequences are DFQATT and SNEGSKA (reference sequence). This CDR3 has 14 amino acids. The covered CDR3 bases are TGCAGTGCTAGAACGGGACTAGCCAAAAACATT. This encodes CSARTGLAKNI. The whole CDR3 sequence reads CSARTGLAKNIQYF.

Remarks on this clone: Read data end 3 residues before the CDR3 end; the end is taken from the germline J gene. The rearrangement links TRBV9 to TRBJ1-6; TRBD1 matches at 7 bases. CDR3 length: 15 amino acids. The V segment lost 0 bases and the J segment 11 bases; nucleotides outside the gene matches: 8. Germline values: CDR1 SGDLS, CDR2 YYNGEE. CDR3: CASSVATTGQAPLHF. CDR3 bases read: TGTGCCAGCAGCGTAGCTACGACAGGGCAAGCACCC.

About this clone: The CDR3 end is not reached by the read, which stops 3 residues before it; the germline J gene fills it in. V is TRBV5-1 and J is TRBJ2-1, with 8 bases lining up with TRBD1. V lost 7 bases, J lost 8 bases, and 11 bases stayed unmatched. Germline loops: CDR1 SGHRS, CDR2 YFSETQ. This CDR3 comprises 14 residues. The covered CDR3 bases are TGCGCCAGCTGGACAGGGCAAGCCTCCGATGAG. It codes for CASWTGQASDE. The complete CDR3 protein is CASWTGQASDEQFF.

A word on this clone: The read terminates 3 residues before the CDR3 end, so the remaining end is supplied by the germline J gene. The V and J genes are TRBV5-1 and TRBJ1-6; 8 positions agree with TRBD1. CDR3 length: 15 residues. Germline assignment: CDR1 SGHRS and CDR2 YFSETQ. After removal of 4 bases from V and 8 bases from J, the junction contained 8 bases not matched to a gene. This chain's CDR3 is CASSPRTGNDSPLHF. CDR3 DNA, as far as it was read: TGCGCCAGCAGCCCAAGGACAGGGAACGATTCACCC.

Turning to this clone: The read terminates 3 residues ahead of where the CDR3 ends, so the germline J gene completes it. The rearrangement joins TRBV19 to TRBJ1-2; unclear D gene. CDR3 size: 13 residues. Trimming removed 5 bases from V and 2 bases from J, with 9 bases in between. Germline V gene data show CDR1 as LNHDA and CDR2 as SQIVND (reference sequence). The sequenced CDR3 bases are TGTGCCAGTAGTTCCCAGAACAACTATGGC. Translation gives CASSSQNNYG. The CDR3 reads in full as CASSSQNNYGYTF.

Concerning this clone: Sequencing ends 3 residues short of the CDR3 end; the germline J gene provides the rest. The J gene is TRBJ2-7, the V gene TRBV20-1; D is perhaps TRBD1 (6 bases). This CDR3 region has 16 residues. V was cut by 3 bases and J by 1 base, with 19 bases left in between. The germline V gene has CDR1 DFQATT and CDR2 SNEGSKA (reference sequence). CDR3 sequence: CSASPNFGTKSYEQYF. The covered CDR3 bases are TGCAGTGCTAGTCCAAATTTTGGGACAAAGTCCTACGAG.

As for this clone: With the read ending 3 residues before the CDR3 end, the germline J gene is used to fill in that end. J is TRBJ2-7 and V is TRBV20-1; D remains ambiguous. Trimming removed 2 bases from V and 6 bases from J, with 14 bases in between. The CDR3 runs to 13 residues. Germline values: CDR1 DFQATT, CDR2 SNEGSKA (reference sequence). The CDR3 DNA, read in part, is TGCAGTGCTAGAAGGCTAGGCGTCTCCGAG. As protein: CSARRLGVSE. The whole CDR3 is CSARRLGVSEQYF.

Judged by frequency, this clone is medium-sized. The read ends 3 residues shy of where the CDR3 ends; the end is completed using the germline J gene. The V call is TRBV29-1, the J call TRBJ2-5; D not resolved. The ends were cut back, 4 bases at V and 5 bases at J, with 8 bases in the middle. Per germline, CDR1 SQVTM and CDR2 ANQGSEA. The CDR3 covers 11 residues. The sequenced CDR3 bases are TGCAGCGTTGTGCTCCAGGAGACC. Its translation is CSVVLQET. The CDR3 as a whole reads CSVVLQETQYF.

As to this clone: The CDR3 is cut off 3 residues early in the read; its end comes from the germline J gene. This sequence joins TRBV9 and TRBJ1-4, with D possibly being TRBD1 (5 bases). The V and J ends lost 4 bases and 8 bases respectively, with 18 bases between them. CDR3 length equals 15 residues. Germline V gene sequence: CDR1 SGDLS, CDR2 YYNGEE. The DNA read from the CDR3 is TGTGCCAGCAGCCCCCAAGTGACAGCCGGGGAAAAA. Protein: CASSPQVTAGEK. The CDR3 reads in full as CASSPQVTAGEKLFF. The complete variable domain, with remaining parts taken from reference TRBV9 and TRBJ1-4, reads DSGVTQTPKHLITATGQRVTLRCSPRSGDLSVYWYQQSLDQGLQFLIQYYNGEERAKGNILERFSAQQFPDLHSELNLSSLELGDSALYFCASSPQVTAGEKLFFGSGTQLSVL.

As concerns this clone: Read coverage stops 3 residues before the CDR3 terminus; the germline J gene supplies the remainder. The gene calls are TRBV2 and TRBJ2-7; tentatively, D is TRBD2 (6 bases). This CDR3 contains 14 residues. Trimming shortened V by 4 bases and J by 4 bases, and 14 bases separated the two germline ends. The germline V gene has CDR1 SNHLY and CDR2 FYNNEI. The CDR3 loop is CASSGTPGTYEQYF. Incomplete CDR3 DNA: TGTGCCAGCAGTGGGACTCCAGGGACTTACGAG.

A note on this clone: The read terminates 3 residues ahead of where the CDR3 ends, so the germline J gene completes it. The V gene is TRBV2, the J gene TRBJ2-7; 8 bases agree with TRBD1. This CDR3 is built from 15 residues. The V segment lost 11 bases and the J segment 2 bases; nucleotides outside the gene matches: 14. Germline CDR1 and CDR2: SNHLY and FYNNEI. CDR3 sequence reads: CASRRTGQDTYEQYF. Partial CDR3 DNA: TGTGCCTCACGTCGAACGGGACAGGACACCTACGAG.

With respect to this clone: The read finishes 3 residues shy of the CDR3 end, and the germline J gene is used to complete it. This chain uses TRBV19 with TRBJ2-3; TRBD2 agrees at 13 bases. Germline lookup yields CDR1 LNHDA and CDR2 SQIVND (reference sequence). V lost 4 bases, J lost 4 bases, and 2 bases stayed unmatched. This CDR3 is 15 amino acids long. The CDR3 bases that were read are TGTGCCAGTAGTAGGGGACTAGCGGGGCCAGATACG. Its translation: CASSRGLAGPDT. The full CDR3 is CASSRGLAGPDTQYF.

Notes on this clone: The DNA ends 3 residues before the CDR3 does, and the rest of the CDR3 is filled in from the germline J gene. The chain carries TRBV20-1 and TRBJ1-5, with 9 bases identical to TRBD1. The V and J ends lost 3 bases and 6 bases, in that order; junction bases with no gene match: 9. In germline, CDR1 is DFQATT, CDR2 SNEGSKA (reference sequence). The CDR3 sequence is 15 residues long. The CDR3 here is CSASRGQGFGQPQHF. The DNA read from the CDR3 is TGCAGTGCTAGTAGGGGACAGGGATTCGGTCAGCCC.

A remark on this clone: The read falls 3 residues short of the CDR3 end, and the missing part is taken from the germline J gene. The chain employs TRBV30 and TRBJ2-4; D unresolved. Germline V gene data show CDR1 as GTSNPN and CDR2 as SVGIG (reference sequence). The CDR3 runs 14 residues. V lost 4 bases to trimming and J lost 0 bases, with 10 bases between them. CDR3 DNA, as far as it was read: TGTGCCTGGACAGGCCAACTAGCCAAAAACATT. This encodes CAWTGQLAKNI. Given in full, the CDR3 is CAWTGQLAKNIQYF.

To note about this clone: The read finishes 3 residues shy of the CDR3 end, and the germline J gene is used to complete it. The chain uses TRBV7-9 and TRBJ2-7, with D unclear. Germline assignment: CDR1 SEHNR and CDR2 FQNEAQ (reference sequence). Trimming stripped 1 base from V and 6 bases from J, with 10 bases between. The CDR3 is 13 amino acids. The sequenced part of the CDR3 DNA is TGTGCCAGCAGCTTAGAGGTGGTTTCCGAG. Its translation: CASSLEVVSE. The CDR3 as a whole reads CASSLEVVSEQYF.

In the case of this clone: The DNA ends 3 residues before the CDR3 does, and the rest of the CDR3 is filled in from the germline J gene. V usage is TRBV28 and J usage is TRBJ1-1; a weak D match, TRBD1 (5 bases). Germline V gene sequence: CDR1 MDHEN, CDR2 SYDVKM. This CDR3 comprises 12 residues. CDR3 sequence: CASSSGGLFAFF. Partial CDR3 DNA: TGTGCCAGCAGCTCGGGGGGACTGTTT.

On this clone itself: The read terminates 3 residues ahead of where the CDR3 ends, so the germline J gene completes it. The rearrangement links TRBV19 to TRBJ1-3, with TRBD1 as a possible D gene (5 bases). Germline loops: CDR1 LNHDA, CDR2 SQIVND (reference sequence). There are 14 residues in the CDR3. Trimming removed 7 bases from V and 4 bases from J, with 14 bases in between. CDR3 DNA (partial): TGTGCCAGTACCCTAGGGGTATCCGGAAACACC. Protein product: CASTLGVSGNT. The entire CDR3 sequence reads CASTLGVSGNTIYF. Drawing the rest from reference TRBV19 and TRBJ1-3, the complete variable domain is DGGITQSPKYLFRKEGQNVTLSCEQNLNHDAMYWYRQDPGQGLRLIYYSQIVNDFQKGDIAEGYSVSREKKESFPLTVTSAQKNPTAFYLCASTLGVSGNTIYFGEGSWLTVV.

On this clone itself: The sequenced fragment ends 3 residues before the CDR3 boundary, so the rest is inferred from the germline J gene. V and J are TRBV7-2 and TRBJ1-4; 8 bases agree with TRBD1. V lost 0 bases to trimming and J lost 7 bases; unmatched junction nucleotides: 4. Germline V gene lookup returns CDR1 SGHTA and CDR2 FQGNSA. The CDR3 has 15 amino acids. The CDR3 region is CASSLADRVGEKLFF. The part of the CDR3 DNA that was read is TGTGCCAGCAGCTTAGCGGACAGGGTGGGTGAAAAA. Using reference TRBV7-2 and TRBJ1-4 for the parts outside the CDR3, the full variable domain is GAGVSQSPSNKVTEKGKDVELRCDPISGHTALYWYRQSLGQGLEFLIYFQGNSAPDKSGLPSDRFSAERTGGSVSTLTIQRTQQEDSAVYLCASSLADRVGEKLFFGSGTQLSVL.

Worth noting for this clone: The CDR3 end is not reached by the read, which stops 3 residues before it; the germline J gene fills it in. This rearrangement joins TRBV7-2 to TRBJ1-6, with 10 positions matching TRBD1. The CDR3 runs to 16 residues. The junction had 4 bases not matched to a gene; V was cut back by 0 bases and J by 8 bases. The germline gives CDR1 SGHTA, CDR2 FQGNSA. This CDR3 is CASSLALGTGDSPLHF. The part of the CDR3 DNA that was read is TGTGCCAGCAGCTTAGCGCTTGGGACAGGGGATTCACCC.

The CDR3 bases that were read are TGTGCCAGCAGTTACACCGGGGGTGACACCGGGGAG. Protein: CASSYTGGDTGE. The whole CDR3 protein is CASSYTGGDTGELFF. The rearrangement joins TRBV6-2 or TRBV6-3 to TRBJ2-2; possibly TRBD2 for D (6 bases). Read sequence stops 3 residues before the CDR3 end, and the germline J gene provides the missing end. The CDR3 runs to 15 residues. V was clipped by 2 bases and J by 3 bases, with 10 bases between them. Germline CDR1 is MNHEY and CDR2 is SVGEGT.